Below are 6 T cell receptor beta chains sequenced from a single sample in a study of CD8 T cells in Susac syndrome. RNA amounts of about 0.5 to 1 ug underwent reverse transcription with random hexamers. One entry per CDR3 protein, called by TCRdb with MiXCR from the immunoSEQ multiplex PCR reads. The repertoire holds around 80,000 distinct CDR3 sequences, 90% to 95% seen once, with approximately 0.5% in the top ten. Source material: CD8+ T cells from PBMCs. These receptors all stem from a human donor with Susac syndrome.

This rearrangement joins TRBV12-3 or TRBV12-4 to TRBJ2-7; no clear D. The CDR3 contains 12 residues. Trimming took off 8 bases at V and 6 bases at J, with 14 bases between the two ends. CDR3 sequence (DNA): TGTGCCAGCGCCTTTATATTCTCCGAGCAGTACTTC. Its protein is CASAFIFSEQYF.

The chain combines TRBV20-1 with TRBJ2-1; 9 nucleotides align to TRBD2. The CDR3 runs 15 residues. The V gene's germline CDR1 is DFQATT and CDR2 SNEGSKA (reference sequence). V dropped 6 bases and J dropped 9; count of bases not matched to a gene: 15. CDR3 nucleotides: TGCAGTGCAAAACGCGGGGGGGGCGGATTAGTTGAGCAGTTCTTC. The encoded protein is CSAKRGGGGLVEQFF.

The genes are TRBV6-5 and TRBJ2-5; D is perhaps TRBD2 (5 bases). Trimming took 6 bases from V and 5 from J, leaving 13 bases between them. The CDR3 has 13 residues. CDR1 is MNHEY, CDR2 SVGAGI, per germline. The CDR3 sequence is CASRLTGEETQYF. In DNA, the CDR3 is TGTGCCAGCAGACTTACCGGGGAGGAGACCCAGTACTTC.

The chain combines TRBV29-1 with TRBJ2-7; TRBD1 aligns across 9 bases. The trim removed 7 bases at V and 5 bases at J, leaving 6 bases unmatched. Germline V gene data show CDR1 as SQVTM and CDR2 as ANQGSEA. The CDR3 covers 12 residues. CDR3 in DNA: TGCAGCGCTGTGGGACAGGGCCACGAGCAGTACTTC. Translated, it gives CSAVGQGHEQYF.

This chain uses TRBV7-9 with TRBJ1-1; 7 bases line up with TRBD1. Germline CDR1 SEHNR, CDR2 FQNEAQ (reference sequence). The CDR3 runs 12 residues. The trim removed 5 bases at V and 7 bases at J, leaving 4 bases unmatched. CDR3 nucleotides: TGTGCCAGCAGCCCATGGACAGGTGAAGCTTTCTTT. It translates to CASSPWTGEAFF.

This clonotype was detected once. The rearrangement joins TRBV6-1 to TRBJ2-2, with no clear D. Trimming removed 6 bases at V and 1 base at J, with 18 bases between. The CDR3 is 17 amino acids. The germline V gene has CDR1 MNHNS and CDR2 SASEGT. Here the CDR3 reads CASSPHVRNLNTGELFF. CDR3 DNA: TGTGCCAGCAGCCCCCACGTTCGGAACTTGAACACCGGGGAGCTGTTTTTT.